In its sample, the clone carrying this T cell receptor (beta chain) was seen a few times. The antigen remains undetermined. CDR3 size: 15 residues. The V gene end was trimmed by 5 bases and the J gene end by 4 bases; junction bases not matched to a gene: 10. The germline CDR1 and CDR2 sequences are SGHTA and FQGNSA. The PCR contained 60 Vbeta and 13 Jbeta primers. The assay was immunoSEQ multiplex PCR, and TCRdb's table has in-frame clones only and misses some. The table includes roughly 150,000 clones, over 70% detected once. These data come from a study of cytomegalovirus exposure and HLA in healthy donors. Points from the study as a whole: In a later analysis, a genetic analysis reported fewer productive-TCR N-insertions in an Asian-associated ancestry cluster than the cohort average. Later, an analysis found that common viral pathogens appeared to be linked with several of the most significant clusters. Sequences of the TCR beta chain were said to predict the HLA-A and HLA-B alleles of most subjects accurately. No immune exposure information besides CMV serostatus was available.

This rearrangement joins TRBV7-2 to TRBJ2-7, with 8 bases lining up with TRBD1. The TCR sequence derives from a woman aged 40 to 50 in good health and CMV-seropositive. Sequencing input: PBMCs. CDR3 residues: CASSAGQVVEYEQYF. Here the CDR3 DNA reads TGTGCCAGCAGCGCGGGACAGGTGGTCGAGTACGAGCAGTACTTC. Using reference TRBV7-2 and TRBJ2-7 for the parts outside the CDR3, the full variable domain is GAGVSQSPSNKVTEKGKDVELRCDPISGHTALYWYRQSLGQGLEFLIYFQGNSAPDKSGLPSDRFSAERTGGSVSTLTIQRTQQEDSAVYLCASSAGQVVEYEQYFGPGTRLTVT.